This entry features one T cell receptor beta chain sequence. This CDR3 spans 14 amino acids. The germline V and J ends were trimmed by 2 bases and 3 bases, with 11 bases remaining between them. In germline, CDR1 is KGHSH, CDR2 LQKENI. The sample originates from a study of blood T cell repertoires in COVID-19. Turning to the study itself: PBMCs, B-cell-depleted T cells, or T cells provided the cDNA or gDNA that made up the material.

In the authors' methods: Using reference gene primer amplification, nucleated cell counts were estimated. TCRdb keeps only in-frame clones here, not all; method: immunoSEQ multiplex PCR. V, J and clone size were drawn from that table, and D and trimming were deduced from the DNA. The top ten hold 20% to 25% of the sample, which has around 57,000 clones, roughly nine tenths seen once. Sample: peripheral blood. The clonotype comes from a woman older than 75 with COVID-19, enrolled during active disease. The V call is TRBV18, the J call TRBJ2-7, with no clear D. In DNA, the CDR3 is TGTGCCAGCTCACCAGACTCCTCCAGCTACGAGCAGTACTTC. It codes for CASSPDSSSYEQYF. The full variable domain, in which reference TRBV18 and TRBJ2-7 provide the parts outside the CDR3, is NAGVMQNPRHLVRRRGQEARLRCSPMKGHSHVYWYRQLPEEGLKFMVYLQKENIIDESGMPKERFSAEFPKEGPSILRIQQVVRGDSAAYFCASSPDSSSYEQYFGPGTRLTVT.